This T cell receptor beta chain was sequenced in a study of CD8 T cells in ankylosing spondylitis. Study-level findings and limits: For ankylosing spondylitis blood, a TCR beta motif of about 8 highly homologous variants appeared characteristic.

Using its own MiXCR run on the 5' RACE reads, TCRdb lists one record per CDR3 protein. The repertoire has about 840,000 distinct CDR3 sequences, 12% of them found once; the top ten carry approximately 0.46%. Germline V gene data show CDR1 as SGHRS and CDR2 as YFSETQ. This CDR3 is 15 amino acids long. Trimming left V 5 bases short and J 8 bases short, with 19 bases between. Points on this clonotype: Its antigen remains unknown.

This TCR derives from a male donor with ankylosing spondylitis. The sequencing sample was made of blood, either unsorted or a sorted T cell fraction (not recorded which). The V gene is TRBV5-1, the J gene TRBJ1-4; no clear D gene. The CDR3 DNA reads TGCGCCAGCAGTCTGGTGGGCGGACGAGGAGAAAAACTGTTTTTT. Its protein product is CASSLVGGRGEKLFF.